This T cell receptor beta chain appears in the sequencing data of a study of blood T cells in healthy people across ages. This clonotype was detected only a few times. With a J-beta primer mix and a sample-barcoded 5' primer, a second PCR ran about 7 to 12 cycles. One entry per CDR3 protein results from TCRdb running MiXCR on the 5' RACE reads. The sample lists about 900,000 distinct CDR3 sequences, 48% occurring once. The CDR3 extends over 14 amino acids. Germline V gene data show CDR1 as MGHRA and CDR2 as YSYEKL. The V gene lost 0 bases and the J gene lost 1 base, with 7 bases spanning the gap. Sample: blood. This chain uses TRBV4-1 with TRBJ2-7; D unclear. This clonotype was sampled from a young man in good health. The CDR3 spells CASSQDHGSYEQYF. In nucleotides, the CDR3 is TGCGCCAGCAGCCAAGATCACGGGTCCTACGAGCAGTACTTC.